This T cell receptor beta chain was documented in a study of T cells in Graves' hyperthyroidism and ophthalmopathy (dated 2019 in TCRdb). A note on the overall study: To identify distinguishing TCR V-J signatures, a discovery cohort of about 100 patients was used, comprising fewer than 45 with Graves' ophthalmopathy and around 60 with stable Graves' hyperthyroidism. Following sampling, methimazole starting at 30 mg daily was given to hyperthyroidism patients, and high-dose intravenous methylprednisolone was given to ophthalmopathy patients. The paper reports TCR Vbeta CDR3 sequencing of roughly 140 peripheral blood samples: around 41 ophthalmopathy, fewer than 80 hyperthyroidism and 17 progressor patients. The study also compared thyroid tissue and blood T-cell repertoires from more than five Graves' hyperthyroidism patients. An independent validation cohort of fewer than 20 hyperthyroidism patients and approximately 16 patients who later progressed to ophthalmopathy tested prospective prediction of ophthalmopathy. The 75 to 100 discovery patients were divided at random into training and test sets in a 7:3 ratio.

On this clonotype itself: The antigen this receptor binds is unknown. No much larger clonotype is one base removed from it; base qualities were not supplied.

The paper's findings and limits, for the study overall: Most expanded thyroid clonotypes (frequency above 0.001) were also found in blood, which suggests that blood repertoires may mirror thyroid immune responses. Ophthalmopathy was separated from stable hyperthyroidism by a 13 V-J signature model, with around 90% sensitivity and around 81% specificity obtained in cross-validation and 80%/75% obtained in testing. In validation, the model predicted progression to ophthalmopathy a median of roughly six months before onset, with approximately 71% sensitivity and about 72% specificity. Sample size was not statistically predetermined, and investigators were not blinded to group allocation.

V drops 6 bases and J drops 5 bases, leaving 15 bases in between. In the germline V gene, CDR1 corresponds to SGHTA and CDR2 to FQGNSA. Reading from cysteine to phenylalanine, the CDR3 counts 14 amino acids. Just CDR3 DNA is preserved here, 42 bases in frame from base 1. Stable Graves' hyperthyroidism was defined as the absence of progression to ophthalmopathy over 18 months of follow-up. The hyperthyroidism patients were between 18 and 65 years old and newly diagnosed, with a disease duration of less than 2 months. Any patient with an uncontrolled infection, another autoimmune disease, pregnancy or lactation was excluded. Diagnoses were established on the basis of clinical symptoms, serum thyroxine and TRAb, thyroid ultrasound, and orbital computed tomography. Total RNA was extracted with Trizol reagent, and quality was checked on an Agilent 2100 Bioanalyzer. Amplification of TCR beta CDR3 regions was carried out from RNA transcripts. For the first round of RT-PCR on the TCR CDR3, the HTBI primer set was used together with the Qiagen OneStep RT-PCR kit. Libraries were constructed in a second round of multiplex PCR, after which size selection and purification were performed. The libraries were sequenced on an Illumina HiSeq2000 using paired-end 100 bp reads. From the authors' description of their analysis: SOAPnuke was used to process the raw data, with reads discarded if the reads contained adapters or uncalled bases, had a mean Phred below 15, or lacked an exact constant-primer or identifier match. High-quality paired reads were merged with COPE v1.2.5, and unique nucleotide sequences were defined as clonotypes. MiTCR v1.1 was used to align clonotypes to the IMGT TRBV, TRBD and TRBJ reference segments. The analysis included only V-J combinations with a frequency above 0.0001, which together covered around 99% of the repertoires. A TCS score was defined as the ratio between F50 (clonal expansion) and ExV (chaos), using BLOSUM62-based TCRdist between CDR3 peptides within each V-J. Welch's t-statistics and random forest reduced around 510 V-J features to around 14, which were used in a naive Bayes classifier (R e1071). The similarity between thyroid and blood repertoires was quantified using the Morisita-Horn index. Starting from the raw public reads, TCRdb applied fastp trimming at Q25, assembled clones with MiXCR and retained in-frame beta chains. CDR3 protein duplicates are merged, each entry listing the most common genes and DNA. The V and J calls were determined by TCRdb, not by the authors. The sample data list fewer than 750,000 distinct CDR3 sequences, and 46% of these were observed just once. The ten largest clones capture more than 7.5% of the sample.

The chain is encoded by TRBV7-2 joined to TRBJ2-3; the D segment cannot be called with confidence. This TCR derives from a young woman with Graves' hyperthyroidism. What was sequenced was peripheral blood or thyroid tissue (not recorded which). The encoded CDR3 is CASRPFGQRDTQYF. The nucleotides are TGTGCCAGCAGGCCCTTTGGGCAGAGAGATACGCAGTATTTT.